This TCR beta chain was recovered during a study of human T cells and chemical hapten exposure. Study-level results: TCRs above 1 in 1000 frequency stayed constant with DPC sensitization.

To note about this clonotype: Antigen unknown.

TCRdb re-called the RACE reads through MiXCR, storing one row per CDR3 protein. The table lists 97,000 or so distinct CDR3 sequences, about 28% of them singletons, with about a tenth in the top ten. As to time point: patch test 3, about 24 weeks after DPC sensitization. Treatment here: therapeutic diphenylcyclopropenone sensitization with weekly scalp DPC. Each donor was an alopecia patient between 18 and 70 years of age who qualified for DPC. The CDR3 contains 13 residues. Germline V gives CDR1 MNHNS, CDR2 SASEGT. Trimming pared 7 bases from V and 2 bases from J, leaving 9 bases between. The sequence was collected from a middle-aged man with alopecia areata. Some clones in this sample may be carry-over from other donors' samples. The starting material was whole blood, obtained in connection with sensitization to the hapten diphenylcyclopropenone (DPC). The rearrangement joins TRBV6-1 to TRBJ1-5; D ambiguous. The CDR3 nucleotides are TGTGCCAGCATGACCAGCCGCAATCAGCCCCAGCATTTT. Its translation: CASMTSRNQPQHF.